Below, 29 T cell receptor beta chains from the same sample are listed, as sequenced in a study of blood T cell repertoires in COVID-19. TCRdb keeps only in-frame clones here, not all; method: immunoSEQ multiplex PCR. The table has around 480,000 clones, around 90% seen once. The material sequenced was PBMCs or T cells enriched from blood (not recorded which). The receptor source for this set is a woman aged 18 to 35 who had recovered from COVID-19.

The V and J genes are TRBV6-1 and TRBJ1-5; D not resolved. CDR3 length: 14 amino acids. In germline, CDR1 is MNHNS, CDR2 SASEGT. Trimming left V 3 bases short and J 9 bases short, with 15 bases between. CDR3: CASSEGGRVGPQHF. The CDR3 DNA sequence: TGTGCCAGCAGTGAGGGAGGACGAGTCGGGCCCCAGCATTTT.

The CDR3 coding sequence is TGTGCCAGCAGCTCCAGAGGGGGATTCGGGACCCAGTACTTC. As protein: CASSSRGGFGTQYF. V usage is TRBV7-9 and J usage is TRBJ2-5; the D gene is possibly TRBD1 (6 bases). The CDR3 is made up of 14 amino acids. Germline assignment: CDR1 SEHNR and CDR2 FQNEAQ (reference sequence). V lost 4 bases to trimming and J lost 7 bases, with 16 bases between them.

This chain links TRBV5-4 with TRBJ1-2; D possibly corresponds to TRBD1 (6 bases). Deletions cut 2 bases from V and 5 bases from J, with 16 bases between. The CDR3 extends over 15 amino acids. Germline CDR1 reads SGHNT; CDR2 reads YYREEE (reference sequence). The CDR3 is CASSLISQGWYGYTF. The CDR3 DNA reads as TGTGCCAGCAGCTTAATAAGTCAGGGGTGGTATGGCTACACCTTC.

V usage is TRBV2 and J usage is TRBJ1-6; possible D gene TRBD1, 5 bases. The CDR3 has 14 amino acids. Germline CDR1 is SNHLY and CDR2 is FYNNEI. Trimming stripped 5 bases from V and 6 bases from J, with 11 bases between. CDR3 nucleotides: TGTGCCAGCAGTCCCGGGGGAAGTAATTCACCCCTCCACTTT. As protein: CASSPGGSNSPLHF.

V and J are TRBV5-4 and TRBJ2-3, with a weak D call TRBD1 (5 bases). Trimming cost V 4 bases and J 6 bases, with 15 bases left between them. Germline CDR1 is SGHNT and CDR2 is YYREEE (reference sequence). This CDR3 is built from 14 residues. CDR3 region: CASSPTNRQDTQYF. The CDR3 region has the DNA TGTGCCAGCAGCCCCACGAATCGACAGGATACGCAGTATTTT.

V gene TRBV9 combines with J gene TRBJ1-2; maybe TRBD1 (6 bases). V shed 0 bases and J shed 4 bases, with 10 bases lying between them. The CDR3 sequence is 14 residues long. Germline V lookup: CDR1 SGDLS, CDR2 YYNGEE. The CDR3 DNA is TGTGCCAGCAGCGTAGCCGGGACACCCTATGGCTACACCTTC. It encodes CASSVAGTPYGYTF.

J is TRBJ2-7 and V is TRBV20-1; TRBD1 is a possible D gene (5 bases). The CDR3 sequence is 11 residues long. Germline values: CDR1 DFQATT, CDR2 SNEGSKA (reference sequence). V gave up 5 bases and J gave up 4 bases, with 9 bases separating them. The DNA of the CDR3 is TGCAGTGCTCTCAGGGTTTACGAGCAGTACTTC. Its protein is CSALRVYEQYF.

The chain joins TRBV5-4 to TRBJ2-3, with a tentative D call TRBD2 (6 bases). The CDR3 sequence is 14 residues long. CDR1 SGHNT and CDR2 YYREEE come from the germline V gene (reference sequence). V lost 2 bases and J lost 6, with 13 bases in between. The CDR3 coding sequence is TGTGCCAGCAGCTTCCGGGACTCTCGGGATACGCAGTATTTT. It translates to CASSFRDSRDTQYF.

The chain combines TRBV6-2 or TRBV6-3 with TRBJ2-3, with TRBD1 as a possible D gene (5 bases). Trimming removed 5 bases from V and 6 bases from J, with 15 bases in between. Per the germline V gene, CDR1 is MNHEY and CDR2 is SVGEGT. This CDR3 spans 14 amino acids. CDR3 protein: CASSVRGAEDTQYF. The CDR3 DNA is TGTGCCAGCAGTGTTAGGGGCGCCGAGGATACGCAGTATTTT.

The J gene is TRBJ2-3, the V gene TRBV7-9, with 10 bases aligning to TRBD2. The CDR3 loop spans 15 amino acids. Unmatched junction bases numbered 8, after V lost 5 bases and J lost 6 bases. Looked up from germline, CDR1 is SEHNR and CDR2 is FQNEAQ (reference sequence). The CDR3 nucleotides read TGTGCCAGCAGCCTGCTAGCGGGGGCGAGGGATACGCAGTATTTT. It translates to CASSLLAGARDTQYF.

The chain couples TRBV5-1 to TRBJ2-7, with TRBD1 matching over 9 bases. CDR1 is SGHRS, CDR2 YFSETQ, per germline. Losses at the gene ends were 9 bases for V and 4 bases for J; bases not matched to a gene: 14. This CDR3 is built from 15 residues. CDR3 nucleotides: TGCGCCACGTCCGAGGGGACAGGGACGTTTTACGAGCAGTACTTC. This encodes CATSEGTGTFYEQYF.

V gene TRBV7-6 combines with J gene TRBJ2-2; 9 bases agree with TRBD1. The CDR3 extends over 19 amino acids. Per germline, CDR1 SGHVS and CDR2 FNYEAQ. Trimming took 10 bases from V and 8 from J; bases not matched to a gene: 26. CDR3 amino acids: CATQPDQDETGGWSGELFF. In DNA, the CDR3 is TGTGCCACCCAACCTGACCAAGACGAAACAGGGGGCTGGTCAGGGGAGCTGTTTTTT.

The chain couples TRBV14 to TRBJ2-1; 11 bases agree with TRBD2. CDR1 is SGHDN and CDR2 is FVKESK in the germline V gene. J lost 5 bases, V lost 6 bases, and 9 bases had no gene match. CDR3 length: 16 amino acids. CDR3 nucleotide sequence: TGTGCCAGCAGTCATAGCGGGGGGGCCTACCACAATGAGCAGTTCTTC. The encoded protein is CASSHSGGAYHNEQFF.

The chain employs TRBV2 and TRBJ2-1; D is unclear. The CDR3 consists of 11 residues. Germline V gives CDR1 SNHLY, CDR2 FYNNEI. V was shortened by 5 bases and J by 7 bases, with 6 bases between the two germline ends. The CDR3 bases are TGTGCCAGCAGTTCCCGGAATGAGCAGTTCTTC. It yields the protein CASSSRNEQFF.

The V call is TRBV7-3, the J call TRBJ1-2; tentatively, D is TRBD1 (6 bases). V was shortened by 2 bases and J by 6 bases, with 16 bases between the two germline ends. Germline CDR1 is SGHTA and CDR2 is FQGTGA. The CDR3 loop spans 15 amino acids. CDR3 region: CASSLGSQGLHGYTF. The CDR3 DNA reads TGTGCCAGCAGCTTAGGGTCCCAGGGGCTCCATGGCTACACCTTC.

V and J are TRBV2 and TRBJ2-3; 11 nucleotides line up with TRBD1. The ends lost 2 bases at V and 7 bases at J; junction bases unmatched: 11. The CDR3 length is 17 residues. The germline V gene has CDR1 SNHLY and CDR2 FYNNEI. The CDR3 nucleotides are TGTGCCAGCAGTGAATGGGGAAGGGGACAGGGGGATAATACGCAGTATTTT. It specifies CASSEWGRGQGDNTQYF. Full variable domain (remainder filled in from reference TRBV2 and TRBJ2-3): EPEVTQTPSHQVTQMGQEVILRCVPISNHLYFYWYRQILGQKVEFLVSFYNNEISEKSEIFDDQFSVERPDGSNFTLKIRSTKLEDSAMYFCASSEWGRGQGDNTQYFGPGTRLTVL.

The table lists this clone with a count of one. The rearrangement links TRBV7-2 to TRBJ1-2; TRBD1 is a possible D gene (6 bases). CDR1 and CDR2 (germline): SGHTA, FQGNSA. The CDR3 has 15 amino acids. Trimming took 3 bases from V and 8 from J, leaving 19 bases between them. CDR3 region: CASSFWTDLLNGYTF. DNA for the CDR3: TGTGCCAGCAGCTTCTGGACAGACCTTCTAAACGGCTACACCTTC.

The CDR3, as DNA: TGTGCCAGCAGTGATACGGGTAGCGGCTACACCTTC. As protein: CASSDTGSGYTF. This chain links TRBV2 with TRBJ1-2, with unresolved D. This CDR3 has 12 amino acids. CDR1 SNHLY and CDR2 FYNNEI come from the germline V gene. The ends were cut back, 3 bases at V and 8 bases at J, with 10 bases in the middle.

V and J are TRBV30 and TRBJ1-3; D is undetermined. CDR3 length equals 15 residues. Germline V CDR1 and CDR2: GTSNPN, SVGIG (reference sequence). V was clipped by 6 bases and J by 2 bases, with 17 bases between them. The CDR3 DNA is TGTGCCTGTCACTTCGTCCGGGAAACTGGAAACACCATATATTTT. Translating it yields CACHFVRETGNTIYF.

The CDR3 spells CASSHPRDIASTDTQYF. The CDR3 DNA reads TGTGCCAGCAGTCACCCCCGGGACATAGCTAGCACAGATACGCAGTATTTT. The chain is built from TRBV7-2 and TRBJ2-3; possible D gene TRBD1, 6 bases. The CDR3 contains 17 residues. The germline V gene encodes CDR1 SGHTA and CDR2 FQGNSA. The V gene lost 6 bases and the J gene lost 0 bases, with 19 bases spanning the gap.

The chain has TRBV9 and TRBJ1-4; tentative D call: TRBD1 (6 bases). Germline CDR1 and CDR2: SGDLS and YYNGEE. V was pared by 0 bases and J by 3 bases, with 21 bases between. The CDR3 is 19 amino acids. The CDR3 spells CASSVGRTEGGGANEKLFF. DNA for the CDR3: TGTGCCAGCAGCGTAGGCAGGACAGAGGGGGGAGGGGCTAATGAAAAACTGTTTTTT.

In its sample, this clone was seen a few times. The chain recombines TRBV6-5 with TRBJ2-3; D gene unclear. The CDR3 spans 16 residues. Between the trimmed V and J ends, which lost 0 bases and 2 bases, there was a span of 12 bases. CDR1 is MNHEY, CDR2 SVGAGI, per germline. The CDR3 nucleotides are TGTGCCAGCAGTTACTCGGCGGTAGCCAACACAGATACGCAGTATTTT. Its translation: CASSYSAVANTDTQYF.

This clone was seen just once. Within the sample, other DNA sequences also encode this same CDR3. V and J are TRBV2 and TRBJ1-1; TRBD1 might be the D (6 bases). The CDR3 is made up of 13 amino acids. From germline, CDR1 is SNHLY and CDR2 FYNNEI. Trimming shortened V by 1 base and J by 5 bases, and 8 bases separated the two germline ends. CDR3 region: CASSEEGVTEAFF. The CDR3 DNA reads TGTGCCAGCAGTGAAGAGGGGGTGACTGAAGCTTTCTTT.

The gene calls are TRBV14 and TRBJ2-1; TRBD1 is a possible D gene (5 bases). In germline, CDR1 is SGHDN, CDR2 FVKESK. The V end was cut by 5 bases, the J end by 4 bases, with 9 bases between. This CDR3 is built from 13 residues. Here the CDR3 DNA reads TGTGCCAGCAGCTACGACAGATACAATGAGCAGTTCTTC. Translating gives CASSYDRYNEQFF.

This chain links TRBV30 with TRBJ1-2; D might be TRBD1 (5 bases). CDR3 length: 14 residues. Trimming stripped 4 bases from V and 4 bases from J, with 16 bases between. Germline V gene sequence: CDR1 GTSNPN, CDR2 SVGIG (reference sequence). The CDR3 DNA follows: TGTGCCTGGACCGAAGGGGTCGGGCGCTATGGCTACACCTTC. Its protein is CAWTEGVGRYGYTF. The variable domain in full, with the rest retrieved from reference TRBV30 and TRBJ1-2, is SQTIHQWPATLVQPVGSPLSLECTVEGTSNPNLYWYRQAAGRGLQLLFYSVGIGQISSEVPQNLSASRPQDRQFILSSKKLLLSDSGFYLCAWTEGVGRYGYTFGSGTRLTVV.

This sequence joins TRBV10-1 and TRBJ2-2; tentatively, D is TRBD1 (5 bases). This CDR3 has 13 residues. The germline V and J ends were trimmed by 5 bases and 6 bases, with 10 bases remaining between them. Germline V lookup: CDR1 WNHNN, CDR2 SYGVQD (reference sequence). The CDR3: CASSPLRAGELFF. CDR3 coding DNA: TGCGCCAGCAGTCCCCTCAGGGCCGGGGAGCTGTTTTTT.

This clone was detected once. The chain joins TRBV7-2 to TRBJ1-5; TRBD1 is a possible D gene (6 bases). There are 17 residues in the CDR3. Trimming pared 4 bases from V and 3 bases from J, leaving 19 bases between. Per the germline V gene, CDR1 is SGHTA and CDR2 is FQGNSA. The CDR3 reads CASSWATGPVPNQPQHF. The CDR3 bases are TGTGCCAGCAGCTGGGCTACAGGGCCCGTACCCAATCAGCCCCAGCATTTT.

This chain connects TRBV24-1 to TRBJ2-3; 12 positions agree with TRBD2. The trim removed 7 bases at V and 6 bases at J, leaving 7 bases unmatched. The CDR3 totals 15 residues. CDR1 KGHDR and CDR2 SFDVKD come from the germline V gene. CDR3 in DNA: TGTGCCACCAGAGCTAGCGGGGGGGCCAGCGATACGCAGTATTTT. This translates into CATRASGGASDTQYF.

The CDR3 here is CASSVGISGTEAFF. The CDR3 region has the DNA TGTGCCAGCAGTGTAGGAATCTCGGGCACTGAAGCTTTCTTT. This chain uses TRBV2 with TRBJ1-1; no reliable D call. This CDR3 is 14 amino acids long. Per the germline V gene, CDR1 is SNHLY and CDR2 is FYNNEI. Trimming removed 4 bases from V and 4 bases from J, with 13 bases in between. The full variable domain, completed using reference TRBV2 and TRBJ1-1, is EPEVTQTPSHQVTQMGQEVILRCVPISNHLYFYWYRQILGQKVEFLVSFYNNEISEKSEIFDDQFSVERPDGSNFTLKIRSTKLEDSAMYFCASSVGISGTEAFFGQGTRLTVV.